The entry below describes one TCR beta chain. The data are from a study of radiotherapy plus CTLA-4 blockade in lung cancer. Measured with immunoSEQ multiplex PCR; TCRdb has only the in-frame clones, and not every one. The sample carries 35,000 to 45,000 clones, approximately 67% recorded once. V lost 8 bases to trimming and J lost 6 bases, with 10 bases between them. The CDR3 loop spans 12 amino acids. Germline V gene sequence: CDR1 SGHAT, CDR2 FQNNGV. Material: peripheral blood, obtained from a patient treated with radiotherapy plus ipilimumab. This clonotype was sampled from a human donor with non-small cell lung cancer who had a partial response to radiotherapy plus ipilimumab. The chain employs TRBV11-2 and TRBJ2-2, with unresolved D. The CDR3 DNA reads TGTGCCAGCGCCCTGGCTTCCGGGGAGCTGTTTTTT. Residues: CASALASGELFF. Full variable domain (remainder filled in from reference TRBV11-2 and TRBJ2-2): EAGVAQSPRYKIIEKRQSVAFWCNPISGHATLYWYQQILGQGPKLLIQFQNNGVVDDSQLPKDRFSAERLKGVDSTLKIQPAKLEDSAVYLCASALASGELFFGEGSRLTVL.